This T cell receptor (beta chain) was retrieved from a study of blood T cell repertoires in COVID-19. Study in general: Sample material is recorded as cDNA or gDNA derived from T cells, B-cell-depleted T cells, or PBMCs.

There are 15 residues in the CDR3. The germline V gene has CDR1 SGHTA and CDR2 FQGNSA. V lost 4 bases, J lost 4 bases, and 7 bases stayed unmatched. Data came from immunoSEQ multiplex PCR; TCRdb stores just in-frame clones and leaves some out. Of 170,000 or so clones in the sample, roughly four fifths were seen once. Comment on this clone: This sample also contains other DNA sequences that code for the same CDR3.

The V gene is TRBV7-2, the J gene TRBJ2-1; TRBD2 aligns across 7 bases. The specimen was peripheral blood. The sequence derives from a woman aged 70-85 years with COVID-19, enrolled during active disease. The DNA of the CDR3 is TGTGCCAGCAGCTCTAGCGGTCTCCTGTACAATGAGCAGTTCTTC. It codes for CASSSSGLLYNEQFF.